The 15 T cell receptor beta chains reported below all come from one sample, sequenced in a study of response to subunit inactivated influenza vaccine. TCRdb analysed the RT-PCR reads with MiXCR anew, one entry per CDR3 protein. The sample consists of about 650,000 distinct CDR3 sequences, around 15% of them appearing once. The sequencing here drew on PBMCs from blood, taken less than 15 days before vaccination. These receptors were taken from a man aged 45-65 years who received an inactivated influenza vaccine.

Only a few counts were recorded for this clonotype. The chain employs TRBV2 and TRBJ2-5; TRBD1 might be the D (6 bases). Germline CDR1 and CDR2: SNHLY and FYNNEI. CDR3 length: 15 residues. The V and J ends lost 3 bases and 1 base respectively, with 12 bases between them. The CDR3 loop is CASSEYRAVQETQYF. The CDR3 DNA reads TGTGCCAGCAGTGAGTACAGGGCGGTCCAAGAGACCCAGTACTTC.

This chain connects TRBV4-3 to TRBJ2-6; unclear D gene. Germline V CDR1 and CDR2: LGHNA, YSLEER. V lost 4 bases and J 3 bases, leaving 7 bases between the germline ends. CDR3 length equals 14 residues. DNA of the CDR3: TGCGCCAGCAGCCCCGTGGGTGGGGCCAACGTCCTGACTTTC. This translates into CASSPVGGANVLTF.

This clonotype was picked up a small number of times. The J gene is TRBJ2-7, the V gene TRBV20-1; 8 nucleotides align to TRBD2. Per germline, CDR1 DFQATT and CDR2 SNEGSKA (reference sequence). The V segment lost 6 bases and the J segment 0 bases; nucleotides outside the gene matches: 13. The CDR3 loop spans 16 amino acids. DNA of the CDR3: TGCAGTGCCATGGCGGCAAGCGGGGGTGACTCCTACGAGCAGTACTTC. Translating it yields CSAMAASGGDSYEQYF.

This clonotype was detected ten times or more. The chain employs TRBV5-1 and TRBJ2-5; the match to TRBD2 covers 7 bases. The CDR3 runs to 15 residues. Germline assignment: CDR1 SGHRS and CDR2 YFSETQ. V gave up 5 bases and J gave up 1 base; unmatched junction bases: 8. The CDR3 reads CASSEIAGRQETQYF. The CDR3, as DNA: TGCGCCAGCAGTGAAATAGCGGGCCGCCAAGAGACCCAGTACTTC.

This clonotype was seen many times. The chain employs TRBV14 and TRBJ2-1, with D uncertain. The germline V gene has CDR1 SGHDN and CDR2 FVKESK. Deletions cut 0 bases from V and 12 bases from J, with 9 bases between. CDR3 size: 12 residues. The CDR3 protein is CASSQDSYRQFF. The CDR3 nucleotides read TGTGCCAGCAGCCAAGATTCCTATCGGCAGTTCTTC.

This clonotype was counted between two and nine times. The gene calls are TRBV11-2 and TRBJ1-6; weak D call: TRBD1 (6 bases). V was clipped by 5 bases and J by 4 bases, with 15 bases between them. This CDR3 has 16 residues. CDR1 SGHAT and CDR2 FQNNGV come from the germline V gene. CDR3 sequence (DNA): TGTGCCAGCAGCCCGTACCGGACAGCGTATAATTCACCCCTCCACTTT. This translates into CASSPYRTAYNSPLHF.

This clonotype was observed many times. This chain uses TRBV29-1 with TRBJ2-1; tentatively, D is TRBD1 (5 bases). The CDR3 consists of 14 residues. Germline lookup yields CDR1 SQVTM and CDR2 ANQGSEA. Deletions cut 3 bases from V and 6 bases from J, with 15 bases between. The CDR3 spells CSVDRQGIGNEQFF. In nucleotides, the CDR3 is TGCAGCGTTGACCGCCAGGGAATCGGCAATGAGCAGTTCTTC.

CDR3 region: CASSQLAGSGDEQFF. The CDR3 DNA reads as TGCGCCAGCAGCCAACTAGCGGGATCGGGGGATGAGCAGTTCTTC. The chain couples TRBV4-3 to TRBJ2-1; 9 bases fit TRBD2. Trimming cost V 2 bases and J 8 bases; bases outside gene matches: 7. The CDR3 consists of 15 residues. Germline loops: CDR1 LGHNA, CDR2 YSLEER.

This clonotype was detected a few times. V gene TRBV12-3 or TRBV12-4 combines with J gene TRBJ2-7; D remains ambiguous. This CDR3 contains 12 residues. Trimming shortened V by 8 bases and J by 1 base, and 9 bases separated the two germline ends. The DNA for the CDR3 is TGTGCCAGCTCAAGGTGGTCCTACGAGCAGTACTTC. Translating it yields CASSRWSYEQYF.

This chain joins TRBV29-1 and TRBJ2-7; weak D call: TRBD1 (6 bases). Germline CDR1 reads SQVTM; CDR2 reads ANQGSEA. This CDR3 is built from 13 residues. Trimming removed 2 bases from V and 0 bases from J, with 8 bases in between. Here the CDR3 DNA reads TGCAGCGTTGAACTGGACAGCTCCTACGAGCAGTACTTC. Its protein product is CSVELDSSYEQYF.

This clonotype was seen a few times. The genes are TRBV12-3 or TRBV12-4 and TRBJ2-2, with D perhaps matching TRBD1 or TRBD2 (5 bases each). The length of the CDR3 is 13 residues. V was cut by 6 bases and J by 3 bases, with 8 bases left in between. CDR3 sequence (DNA): TGTGCCAGCAGCCCGGGACACACCGGGGAGCTGTTTTTT. As protein: CASSPGHTGELFF.

The V gene is TRBV4-2, the J gene TRBJ1-5; perhaps TRBD1 as D (6 bases). Germline V gene data show CDR1 as LGHNA and CDR2 as YNFKEQ. The CDR3 totals 15 residues. The ends were cut back, 4 bases at V and 0 bases at J, with 10 bases in the middle. In nucleotides, the CDR3 is TGTGCCAGCAGCCGGACAGCTGATAGCAATCAGCCCCAGCATTTT. It translates to CASSRTADSNQPQHF.

This clonotype was counted between two and nine times. The gene calls are TRBV7-8 and TRBJ2-5; no reliable D call. The CDR3 is 15 residues long. Germline CDR1 reads SGHVS; CDR2 reads FQNEAQ. The germline V and J ends were trimmed by 4 bases and 5 bases, with 17 bases remaining between them. CDR3 protein: CASSWVVSGSETQYF. The CDR3 bases are TGTGCCAGCAGCTGGGTAGTATCGGGCTCGGAGACCCAGTACTTC. Together with reference TRBV7-8 and TRBJ2-5, the CDR3 gives the full variable domain: GAGVSQSPRYKVAKRGQDVALRCDPISGHVSLFWYQQALGQGPEFLTYFQNEAQLDKSGLPSDRFFAERPEGSVSTLKIQRTQQEDSAVYLCASSWVVSGSETQYFGPGTRLLVL.

This clonotype was recorded many times. This chain links TRBV7-2 with TRBJ1-3; no clear D gene. The CDR3 runs to 15 residues. Trimming took 4 bases from V and 0 from J, leaving 10 bases between them. Germline CDR1 and CDR2: SGHTA and FQGNSA. CDR3: CASSSGLFSGNTIYF. The DNA of the CDR3 is TGTGCCAGCAGCTCCGGCCTTTTCTCTGGAAACACCATATATTTT.

This clonotype was found a few times. V usage is TRBV5-6 and J usage is TRBJ2-1; no clear D gene. The germline V gene has CDR1 SGHDT and CDR2 YYEEEE. The CDR3 contains 13 residues. Trimming took 1 base from V and 9 from J, leaving 11 bases between them. The CDR3 DNA is TGTGCCAGCAGCTTGTTTCCGGGTGTTGAGCAGTTCTTC. The encoded protein is CASSLFPGVEQFF.